Sequencing of this TCR beta chain was carried out in a study of cytomegalovirus exposure and HLA in healthy donors (dated by TCRdb to 2015 to 2018). Background on the whole study: An earlier analysis of approximately 640 of the donors reported 250 to 350 Gb of sequence data and more than 90 million unique TCR beta sequences from 150 million to 200 million T cells. The number of typed donors differed by locus: about 620-640 for A, B, C, DRB1 and DQB1; approximately 540 for DQA1; 606 for DPA1; and about 470 for DPB1. A later analysis re-examined previously published TCR beta repertoires from about 670 donors and added high-resolution HLA genotyping to investigate patterns of TCR occurrence. A separate validation cohort of roughly 110 different subjects was used in addition to the 666-subject first cohort. Several DR-DQ haplotypes were handled as single units for association and clustering because linkage in the cohort was strong. The aim of the study was to test whether cataloging public T cell receptors could identify signatures of past pathogen exposure. Among about 400 genotyped donors of the cohort, an average of around 250,000 unique TCR beta nucleotide sequences was sequenced per donor, of which roughly 18% were non-productive. Donor age, sex, ethnicity and CMV serostatus were compiled together with the repertoire data. Of the 300 to 500 genotyped donors, less than 85% were placed in the genetic ancestry cluster associated with self-reported Caucasian donors. Approximately 310 gigabases of sequencing data and 70 million to 85 million unique TCR sequences were included in an early release covering under 650 HLA-typed donors. Rather than drawing on any new phenotypic data, the later analysis identified candidate immune exposures from TCR beta sequences and the way those sequences occurred across donors. Using immunosequencing, the study profiled T cell repertoires from 500 to 800 subjects and related those repertoires to cytomegalovirus serostatus. High-throughput TCR immunosequencing, statistical association of individual TCRs with disease status, and machine learning were combined to predict cytomegalovirus infection status. All discovery cohort repertoires had been generated on a single sequencing platform. A later genetic analysis used genome-wide SNP genotypes for about 65% of the roughly 700 donors, treating that subset as a discovery cohort. Both class I and class II loci were covered by HLA typing, at four-digit resolution. In an earlier analysis of more than 550 of the donors, high-throughput TCR beta sequencing was used to judge whether each TCR beta V gene segment behaved as functional or pseudogenic. Results and caveats for the whole study, not just this receptor: A later analysis found that most CMV-associated TCR beta chains appeared HLA-restricted, with HLA associations seemingly driven largely by CMV exposure. Across donors, most TCR sequences were observed very rarely, whereas some public TCRs were present in many individuals. The authors suggested that the approach could potentially be generalized to other disease states and immunological phenotypes. A cluster of highly shared sequence variants was judged likely to represent a technical artifact of the sequencing pipeline. In vitro tests confirmed that a few of the cytomegalovirus-associated TCR beta chains recognize cytomegalovirus antigens. Only TCR beta chains were sequenced in this cohort, and the absence of alpha or paired-chain data limited detectable features. Because HLA typing was missing for some donors at each locus, association tests included only the typed subset. A further reported finding was that TCR beta sequences accurately predicted the HLA-A and HLA-B alleles for most subjects in the first cohort. In a later analysis, the rate of TCR association differed among HLA loci, with DRB1 alleles having the most associated TCRs and HLA-C alleles having the fewest. Presence/absence analyses assumed roughly uniform sequencing depth across donors, an assumption that may not hold. In a later analysis, HLA-associated TCR beta chains showed more clonal expansion and lower generation probabilities than non-associated chains that were equally common. V-gene and J-gene trimming of TCR beta chains was associated with a missense DCLRE1C variant in a later genetic analysis, and the association was replicated in an independent cohort. A later analysis reported that several top co-occurrence clusters appeared linked to parvovirus B19, influenza, CMV and Epstein-Barr virus. In an earlier analysis of 587 of the donors, most TCR beta V segments appeared in productive rearrangements about 87% or about 30% of the time, broadly matching IMGT annotations. The study gave a list of about 160 TCR beta chains associated with cytomegalovirus. Linkage disequilibrium might explain the correlated functional status among segregating V segments, but an unknown experimental factor could not be ruled out. The only immune exposure information available for the cohort was CMV serostatus. In both the original and validation cohorts, the classifier was reported to diagnose cytomegalovirus status with high specificity and sensitivity. When HLA alleles, especially DR and DQ, strongly co-occurred, attributing TCR associations to individual alleles was difficult. A later analysis associated 17,000 or so TCR beta sequences with specific HLA alleles at a false discovery rate of 0.05. Because counts were too low, 15 to 20 rarely observed V segments, including chromosome 9 orphons, were excluded from the earlier analysis of around 590 of the donors. According to a later genetic analysis, donors in an Asian-associated ancestry cluster had fewer N-insertions in productive TCRs than the approximately 690-donor mean.

Preparation of the library involved the immunoSEQ multiplex PCR assay. For the multiplex PCR, a mixture combining 60 forward primers for TCR Vbeta segments and 13 reverse primers for TCR Jbeta segments was used. Amplification of the CDR3 region of rearranged TCR beta genes was performed with a multiplex PCR assay on genomic DNA. On the Illumina HiSeq System, the amplified TCR beta libraries were sequenced as 87-base-pair reads. The authors' pipeline ran thus. Across the roughly 640 repertoires, a later analysis counted tens of millions of unique TCR beta chains, roughly 11 million of which were shared by at least two donors. Raw reads were error-corrected and collapsed into unique sequences with a nearest-neighbor algorithm that merged closely related sequences to remove PCR and sequencing errors. CDR3 sequences were aligned to IMGT reference sequences to assign V, D and J gene segments. For a sequence to be retained, a match of at least six nucleotides was required to both a V gene segment and a J gene segment. A rearrangement was called productive if the CDR3 had no stop codons and remained in frame with V and J, and every other rearrangement was called non-productive. CDR3 was defined by IMGT convention, running from the second conserved V-encoded cysteine to the conserved J-encoded phenylalanine. The earlier analysis of about 620 of the donors excluded sequences that lacked an unambiguous match to a single V gene segment. In an earlier analysis of 587 of the donors, V segments were called functional above 56.7% productive rearrangements and were called segregating when the between-donor standard deviation exceeded 5%. A statistical classification framework was developed to diagnose cytomegalovirus status using the catalog of TCR beta chain sequences. V and J gene assignment, in a later analysis, came from comparing TCR nucleotide sequences with IMGT/GENE-DB human TR gene sequences. In a later analysis, CDR3 sequences and most-parsimonious VDJ recombination scenarios were assigned using the TCRdist pipeline. A later analysis defined each TCR beta chain by its CDR3 amino acid sequence plus V-gene family, and excluded reads lacking a unique V-gene family. To address suspected cross-contamination and a sequencing artifact, a later analysis removed 592 highly shared, low-generation-probability nucleotide sequences. For each public chain, a later analysis derived a clonal expansion index from normalized ranks of inferred template counts within each repertoire. Generation probabilities in a later analysis came from a VDJ recombination model fitted to out-of-frame rearrangements, and those results were checked against IGoR. In a later analysis, TCR-TCR, TCR-HLA and TCR-CMV co-occurrence was scored with hypergeometric tests, and a repertoire-size bias correction was applied to TCR pairs. False discovery rates were estimated in a later analysis by permuting HLA or CMV assignments 20 times. A later analysis grouped co-occurring TCRs with DBSCAN, adding TCRdist sequence similarity when clustering within HLA-allele-positive subsets. Repertoires with fewer than 30,000 or more than 120,000 public chains, plus five repertoires with anomalous nucleotide sharing, were excluded from co-occurrence clustering. Sourced from immuneACCESS, this table was stored by TCRdb with only in-frame sequences that have V and J called. A share of the clones is absent; for the studies checked, an unresolved V gene accounts for under half, and the remainder has no known explanation. V and J calls plus clone size are reproduced from that table; the DNA served to infer D and trimming. A total of fewer than 200,000 clones appear in this sample, 75% to 90% of them only once. The ten biggest clones cover roughly 2% of the sample.

Remarks on this clone: Its antigen specificity is not known. No base qualities exist here, and no much larger clone lies one base off it.

In total, approximately 690 healthy bone marrow donors made up the cohort. At the time of sampling, every cohort member was nominally healthy, though immune exposures that went unrecorded were likely present. CMV serostatus was recorded as positive for 289 and negative for about 55% of the roughly 670 cohort members, whereas no CMV serostatus was recorded for the donor in question. A peripheral blood sample was provided by each donor, and peripheral blood mononuclear cells were used for TCR beta sequencing. The Qiagen DNeasy Blood Extraction Kit was used to extract genomic DNA from the blood cell samples. The specimen sequenced was PBMCs. This sequence was found in a human donor in good health.

At the DNA level, the sequence is TGCAGCGTTGGTGAAGGGGGCTACGAGCAGTACTTC. It translates to CSVGEGGYEQYF. The chain employs TRBV29-1 and TRBJ2-7; a tentative D match to TRBD1 spans 6 bases. The CDR3 spans 12 residues, from the cysteine through the phenylalanine. Of all the DNA, just the CDR3 is kept, 36 bases in frame from base 1. The V end loses 4 bases and the J end loses 3 bases, and a stretch of 10 bases separates them. CDR1 and CDR2 are drawn from the germline V gene: SQVTM, ANQGSEA.